This entry lists 12 T cell receptor beta chains sequenced from one sample in a study of control samples from healthy donors and cancer patients (dated by TCRdb to the early 2020s). The library was obtained by the immunoSEQ multiplex PCR assay. Imported from immuneACCESS, the table was reduced by TCRdb to in-frame sequences with V and J called. These copies leave out some clones; in studies compared against another copy, an unresolved V gene accounts for under half, and the cause of the remainder is not known. Present in this sample are 100,000 or so clones, roughly 80% of which were seen just once. The ten largest clonotypes hold around 14% of the sample. The sequencing sample was made of blood. Receptor source: a woman aged 50 to 65 in good health.

The CDR3 region has the DNA TGTGCCAGTAGTATAGATTGGAACACAGATACGCAGTATTTT. It is translated as CASSIDWNTDTQYF. The gene calls are TRBV19 and TRBJ2-3; D not certain. In germline, CDR1 is LNHDA, CDR2 SQIVND (reference sequence). The CDR3 is made up of 14 amino acids. The germline V and J ends were trimmed by 0 bases and 2 bases, with 6 bases remaining between them. Drawing the rest from reference TRBV19 and TRBJ2-3, the complete variable domain is DGGITQSPKYLFRKEGQNVTLSCEQNLNHDAMYWYRQDPGQGLRLIYYSQIVNDFQKGDIAEGYSVSREKKESFPLTVTSAQKNPTAFYLCASSIDWNTDTQYFGPGTRLTVL.

The V gene is TRBV27, the J gene TRBJ2-3, with D maybe TRBD1 (6 bases). The CDR3 spans 18 residues. Trimming pared 3 bases from V and 1 base from J, leaving 20 bases between. Germline CDR1 is MNHEY and CDR2 is SMNVEV (reference sequence). The CDR3 DNA reads TGTGCCAGCAGTTTGGGGGCAGGCCACCTTAGGGGCACAGATACGCAGTATTTT. Translating gives CASSLGAGHLRGTDTQYF.

The gene calls are TRBV19 and TRBJ2-5; D call uncertain. Germline-derived CDR1 and CDR2 are LNHDA and SQIVND (reference sequence). V shed 0 bases and J shed 3 bases, with 11 bases lying between them. The CDR3 is 15 amino acids. The CDR3 DNA sequence: TGTGCCAGTAGTATAGATCCAGGAGCTAAAGAGACCCAGTACTTC. Translation: CASSIDPGAKETQYF.

The gene calls are TRBV7-6 and TRBJ2-1; 10 nucleotides match TRBD1. V lost 6 bases to trimming and J lost 7 bases; unmatched junction nucleotides: 9. Germline CDR1 reads SGHVS; CDR2 reads FNYEAQ. The CDR3 contains 15 residues. CDR3 sequence reads: CASRTGTGDRNEQFF. Here the CDR3 DNA reads TGTGCCAGCAGAACCGGGACAGGGGATAGGAATGAGCAGTTCTTC.

The chain is built from TRBV7-6 and TRBJ1-2, with D possibly being TRBD1 (5 bases). The CDR3 has 15 amino acids. Trimming pared 1 base from V and 0 bases from J, leaving 9 bases between. The germline V gene has CDR1 SGHVS and CDR2 FNYEAQ. The CDR3 DNA reads as TGTGCCAGCAGCTTAGAAGGGACCGCTAACTATGGCTACACCTTC. The encoded protein is CASSLEGTANYGYTF. Supplemented by reference TRBV7-6 and TRBJ1-2, the full variable domain reads GAGVSQSPRYKVTKRGQDVALRCDPISGHVSLYWYRQALGQGPEFLTYFNYEAQQDKSGLPNDRFSAERPEGSISTLTIQRTEQRDSAMYRCASSLEGTANYGYTFGSGTRLTVV.

The chain recombines TRBV18 with TRBJ2-1; 7 bases match TRBD1. Germline lookup yields CDR1 KGHSH and CDR2 LQKENI. This CDR3 contains 14 residues. The trim removed 3 bases at V and 7 bases at J, leaving 6 bases unmatched. CDR3 protein: CASSPIQGVNEQFF. The CDR3 DNA reads TGTGCCAGCTCACCGATTCAGGGGGTGAATGAGCAGTTCTTC.

The chain uses TRBV19 and TRBJ2-1; D is ambiguous. Trimming removed 2 bases at V and 9 bases at J, with 11 bases between. The length of the CDR3 is 13 residues. Germline-derived CDR1 and CDR2 are LNHDA and SQIVND (reference sequence). The CDR3 sequence is CASSIIRSGEQFF. The CDR3 nucleotides are TGTGCCAGTAGTATAATAAGGTCAGGTGAGCAGTTCTTC.

The chain joins TRBV29-1 to TRBJ2-1; 8 bases are shared with TRBD2. The CDR3 is made up of 13 amino acids. Germline V gene sequence: CDR1 SQVTM, CDR2 ANQGSEA. The V and J ends lost 6 bases and 7 bases, in that order; junction bases with no gene match: 8. The CDR3 bases are TGCAGCGTACTAGCGGAAAATGAGAATGAGCAGTTCTTC. It yields the protein CSVLAENENEQFF.

The V call is TRBV27, the J call TRBJ1-5; 8 positions agree with TRBD1. Germline-derived CDR1 and CDR2 are MNHEY and SMNVEV (reference sequence). There are 18 residues in the CDR3. V shed 5 bases and J 0 bases; nucleotides not matched to a gene: 12. CDR3: CASSPQGGVPYSNQPQHF. As DNA, the CDR3 is TGTGCCAGCAGTCCACAGGGGGGGGTTCCTTATAGCAATCAGCCCCAGCATTTT.

The V call is TRBV12-1, the J call TRBJ2-1; TRBD2 is taken as the D call from the table, unchecked against the DNA. TRBV12-1 is reported as a pseudogene. The CDR3 runs 18 residues. CDR3 loop: CASSPGTSGRGPYNEQFF. As DNA, the CDR3 is TGTGCCAGCAGCCCCGGGACTAGCGGGAGAGGTCCCTACAATGAGCAGTTCTTC.

This chain connects TRBV14 to TRBJ2-3; D is undetermined. The length of the CDR3 is 13 residues. Germline CDR1 SGHDN, CDR2 FVKESK. Trimming took 4 bases from V and 6 from J, leaving 11 bases between them. CDR3 DNA sequence: TGTGCCAGCAGCCCCACCGGGCGGGATACGCAGTATTTT. As protein: CASSPTGRDTQYF. The full variable domain, its missing parts supplied by reference TRBV14 and TRBJ2-3, is EAGVTQFPSHSVIEKGQTVTLRCDPISGHDNLYWYRRVMGKEIKFLLHFVKESKQDESGMPNNRFLAERTGGTYSTLKVQPAELEDSGVYFCASSPTGRDTQYFGPGTRLTVL.

The chain combines TRBV7-9 with TRBJ2-5, with 8 nucleotides matching TRBD1. The ends lost 4 bases at V and 5 bases at J; junction bases unmatched: 6. The CDR3 is made up of 14 amino acids. The germline CDR1 and CDR2 sequences are SEHNR and FQNEAQ (reference sequence). The CDR3 DNA reads TGTGCCAGCAGCTACAGGGGGTTAGGGGAGACCCAGTACTTC. Its translation: CASSYRGLGETQYF.